These T cell receptor beta chains were read from a single sample in a study of blood T cells in healthy people across ages. A single record per CDR3 protein comes from TCRdb applying MiXCR to the 5' RACE reads. This sample has about 1.4 million distinct CDR3 sequences; 59% occur once, and the top ten carry 6.5% to 8.5%. The sequenced sample was blood. Every receptor here comes from a man between 18 and 35 years old in good health. CDR3s include the opening cysteine and the closing phenylalanine or tryptophan. The D gene is left open where the match is weak. Rows give clone size only sometimes, using once, few, many, or a class for an expanded clone.

16 few TRBJ2-5 NA TRBV5-6 TGTGCCAGCAGCTTGAAGGTCCTGGCTAGTAAAGAGACCCAGTACTTC CASSLKVLASKETQYF
15 few TRBJ1-4 NA TRBV9 TGTGCCAGCAGCCCGTCGGGGGGCCATAATGAAAAACTGTTTTTT CASSPSGGHNEKLFF
14 once TRBJ1-6 NA TRBV20-1 TGCAGTGCCCTGACCGGGATAGAAGGTACACCCCTCCACTTT CSALTGIEGTPLHF
15 NA TRBJ2-3 NA TRBV5-1 TGCGCCAGCAGCACCCTGGGGGGTTTCACAGATACGCAGTATTTT CASSTLGGFTDTQYF
13 many TRBJ1-2 NA TRBV6-5 TGTGCCAGCAGTTACTCGGGCGGATATGGCTACACCTTC CASSYSGGYGYTF
15 NA TRBJ2-7 NA TRBV2 TGTGCCAGCAGCCCACAGGGTCTGGGCGCCTACGAGCAGTACTTC CASSPQGLGAYEQYF
19 NA TRBJ2-7 TRBD2 TRBV6-2/TRBV6-3 TGTGCCAGCAGTTACAAGTTGGCTAGCGGGAGGAATAGGGACTACGAGCAGTACTTC CASSYKLASGRNRDYEQYF
13 NA TRBJ2-7 TRBD1 TRBV20-1 TGCAGTCTGCGGGGGACAGGGGACCACGAGCAGTACTTC CSLRGTGDHEQYF
15 few TRBJ2-1 NA TRBV29-1 TGCAGCGTTGAGAGCAGGTTAGCCCCGCGAAATGAGCAGTTCTTC CSVESRLAPRNEQFF
12 NA TRBJ2-4 NA TRBV28 TGTGCCAGCAGTTTACGGCAGGGCATTCAGTACTTC CASSLRQGIQYF
13 few TRBJ2-1 NA TRBV15 TGTGCCACCAGCCGCCCTTCCTACAATGAGCAGTTCTTC CATSRPSYNEQFF
15 NA TRBJ2-2 NA TRBV28 TGTGCCAGCACCGAAGAAACCGCGAACACCGGGGAGCTGTTTTTT CASTEETANTGELFF
15 NA TRBJ1-1 NA TRBV7-2 TGTGCCAGCAGCTTATTAGTGGGAGGCCGCGCGGAAGCTTTCTTT CASSLLVGGRAEAFF
15 NA TRBJ1-1 TRBD1 TRBV20-1 TGCAGTGCGGAGGGAGGACAGGGAGGTTTGGCTGAAGCTTTCTTT CSAEGGQGGLAEAFF
14 NA TRBJ1-2 NA TRBV20-1 TGCAGTGCTAGAGATTCGACAGGAGTATTAGGCTACACCTTC CSARDSTGVLGYTF
17 NA TRBJ2-3 NA TRBV20-1 TGCAGTGCTAGAGATCGAGTAGGCCGCGGGGGCGCAGATACGCAGTATTTT CSARDRVGRGGADTQYF
15 NA TRBJ2-1 TRBD2 TRBV7-9 TGTGCCAGCAGCTTAGGGGGAGGGGTAATCAATGAGCAGTTCTTC CASSLGGGVINEQFF
15 NA TRBJ2-3 TRBD2 TRBV6-2/TRBV6-3 TGTGCCAGCAGTTACCCGCGGGGGGCTGTAGATACGCAGTATTTT CASSYPRGAVDTQYF
14 NA TRBJ1-1 NA TRBV28 TGTGCCAGCACCTCTACAGGGATGAACACTGAAGCTTTCTTT CASTSTGMNTEAFF
16 NA TRBJ2-1 NA TRBV4-1 TGCGCCAGCAGCCAAGATGACCTCAGCCTCTACAATGTGCAGTTCTTC CASSQDDLSLYNVQFF
12 few TRBJ2-1 TRBD1 TRBV29-1 TGCAGCGGGGACAGGTCCTACAATGAGCAGTTCTTC CSGDRSYNEQFF
15 NA TRBJ2-5 NA TRBV7-2 TGTGCCAGCAGCTTAGATCCACTTGCCCAAGAGACCCAGTACTTC CASSLDPLAQETQYF
12 NA TRBJ2-2 NA TRBV5-1 TGCGCCAGCCTACATATCACCGGGGAGCTGTTTTTT CASLHITGELFF
16 few TRBJ1-2 NA TRBV6-5 TGTGCCAGCAGTTACCAGGTTTTTGATGGTGACGGCGGCTACACCTTC CASSYQVFDGDGGYTF
15 NA TRBJ1-5 TRBD1 TRBV24-1 TGTGCCGCCTCCGGGACAGGGGGTTGGGATCACCCCCAGCATTTT CAASGTGGWDHPQHF
16 once TRBJ2-7 NA TRBV6-5 TGTGCCAGCAGCCCCGCTTTTCAGGCGGGGAAGGTCGAGCAGTACTTC CASSPAFQAGKVEQYF
11 NA TRBJ2-5 NA TRBV20-1 TGCAGTGCTAGAGAAACCGAGACCCAGTACTTC CSARETETQYF
16 few TRBJ2-4 NA TRBV6-5 TGTGCCAGCAGACAGACGCGACGGGTAGCCAAAAACATTCAGTACTTC CASRQTRRVAKNIQYF
15 NA TRBJ2-7 NA TRBV3-1 TGCGCCAGCATGGTGGGGGTATGGAACTCCTACGAGCAGTACTTC CASMVGVWNSYEQYF
14 NA TRBJ2-4 NA TRBV27 TGTGCCAGCAGCCCCGCGGGAATCAAAAACATTCAGTACTTC CASSPAGIKNIQYF
14 NA TRBJ2-7 TRBD2 TRBV20-1 TGCAGTGCTACACGGGAGGGAGTCGGCAACGAGCAGTACTTC CSATREGVGNEQYF
14 NA TRBJ2-5 TRBD1 TRBV6-6 TGTGCCAGCCAGGCAGGGGGTGAAACGAAGACCCAGTACTTC CASQAGGETKTQYF
16 NA TRBJ2-1 TRBD2 TRBV14 TGTGCCAGCAGCCCTTTAGCGGGGGGGCTGTACAATGAGCAGTTCTTC CASSPLAGGLYNEQFF
14 NA TRBJ1-2 NA TRBV7-9 TGTGCCAGCAGCCGGGCCCCATCCCACTATGGCTACACCTTC CASSRAPSHYGYTF
13 many TRBJ2-1 TRBD1 TRBV29-1 TGCAGCGTGGGACAGGGGGGGTGGAATGAGCAGTTCTTC CSVGQGGWNEQFF
17 NA TRBJ2-1 TRBD2 TRBV4-1 TGCGCCAGCAGCCAAACTAGCGGGAGAACTCTCTACAATGAGCAGTTCTTC CASSQTSGRTLYNEQFF
16 NA TRBJ1-3 NA TRBV3-1 TGTGCCAGCAGCCAATTTCGCGGGGGCTCGGGAAACACCATATATTTT CASSQFRGGSGNTIYF
15 NA TRBJ2-1 NA TRBV7-9 TGTGCCAGCAGCTTTTCGGGATCCCATCCCAATGAGCAGTTCTTC CASSFSGSHPNEQFF
16 few TRBJ2-7 TRBD2 TRBV27 TGTGCCAGCAGTCCACAACATAGCGGGAGGGCCAACGAGCAGTACTTC CASSPQHSGRANEQYF
19 NA TRBJ2-3 TRBD2 TRBV5-1 TGCGCCAGCAGCTTTCCCTACGGGACTAGCGGGGGAGACACAGATACGCAGTATTTT CASSFPYGTSGGDTDTQYF
13 once TRBJ2-7 TRBD2 TRBV20-1 TGCAGTGCTAGTGCGCGGGAGTCCTACGAGCAGTACTTC CSASARESYEQYF
12 NA TRBJ2-7 TRBD2 TRBV7-9 TGTGCCAATTCGGGACTAACCTACGAGCAGTACTTC CANSGLTYEQYF
15 NA TRBJ2-7 NA TRBV3-1 TGTGCCAGCAGCCAAGGGGGGACACTTAACTACGAGCAGTACTTC CASSQGGTLNYEQYF
11 NA TRBJ2-7 NA TRBV7-9 TGTGCCTGGAGGGGAGTGTACGAGCAGTACTTC CAWRGVYEQYF
12 few TRBJ2-3 NA TRBV29-1 TGCAGCGTTGCAGAAGGTGGGTCTACGCAGTATTTT CSVAEGGSTQYF